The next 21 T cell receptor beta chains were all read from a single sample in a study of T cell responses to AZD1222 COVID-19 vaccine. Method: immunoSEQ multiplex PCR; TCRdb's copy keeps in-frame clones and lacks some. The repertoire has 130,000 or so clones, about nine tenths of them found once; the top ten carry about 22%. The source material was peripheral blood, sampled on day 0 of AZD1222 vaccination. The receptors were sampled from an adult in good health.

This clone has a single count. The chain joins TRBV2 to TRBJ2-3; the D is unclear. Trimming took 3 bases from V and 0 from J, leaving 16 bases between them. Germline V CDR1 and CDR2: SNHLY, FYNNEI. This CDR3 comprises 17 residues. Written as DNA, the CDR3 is TGTGCCAGCAGTGAGGGGATCGTCGGCTTGAGCACAGATACGCAGTATTTT. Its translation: CASSEGIVGLSTDTQYF.

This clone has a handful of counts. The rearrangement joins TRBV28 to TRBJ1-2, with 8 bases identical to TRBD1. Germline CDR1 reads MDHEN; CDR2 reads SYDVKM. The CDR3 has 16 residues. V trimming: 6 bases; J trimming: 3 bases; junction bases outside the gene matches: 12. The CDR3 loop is CASSPSVGRGHYGYTF. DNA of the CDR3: TGTGCCAGCAGCCCTTCTGTGGGCAGGGGGCACTATGGCTACACCTTC.

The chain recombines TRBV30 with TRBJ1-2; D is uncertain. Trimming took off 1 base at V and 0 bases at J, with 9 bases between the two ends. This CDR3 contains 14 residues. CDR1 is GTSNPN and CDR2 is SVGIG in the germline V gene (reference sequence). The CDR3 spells CAWSGVGANYGYTF. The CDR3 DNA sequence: TGTGCCTGGAGTGGTGTCGGGGCTAACTATGGCTACACCTTC.

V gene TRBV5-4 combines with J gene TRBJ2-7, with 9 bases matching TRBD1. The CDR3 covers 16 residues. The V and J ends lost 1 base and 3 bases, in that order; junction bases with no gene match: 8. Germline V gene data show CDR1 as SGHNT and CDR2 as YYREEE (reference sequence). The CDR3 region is CASSLQGQGALYEQYF. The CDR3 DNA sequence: TGTGCCAGCAGCTTGCAGGGACAGGGAGCCCTCTACGAGCAGTACTTC.

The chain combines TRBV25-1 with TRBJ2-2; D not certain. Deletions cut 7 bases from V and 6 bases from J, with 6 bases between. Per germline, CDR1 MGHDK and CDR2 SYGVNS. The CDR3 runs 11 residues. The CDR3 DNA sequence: TGTGCCAGCATAGGCTCCGGGGAGCTGTTTTTT. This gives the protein CASIGSGELFF.

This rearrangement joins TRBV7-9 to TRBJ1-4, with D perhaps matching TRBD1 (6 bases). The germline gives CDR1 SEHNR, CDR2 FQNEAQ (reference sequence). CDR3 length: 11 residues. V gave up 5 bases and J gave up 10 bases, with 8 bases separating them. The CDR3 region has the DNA TGTGCCAGCAGCGTAGGGGGAAAACTGTTTTTT. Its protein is CASSVGGKLFF.

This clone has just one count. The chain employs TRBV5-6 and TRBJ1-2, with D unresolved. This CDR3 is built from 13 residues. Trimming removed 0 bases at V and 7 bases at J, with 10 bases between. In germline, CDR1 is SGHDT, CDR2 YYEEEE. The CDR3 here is CASSLGEMGGYTF. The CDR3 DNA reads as TGTGCCAGCAGCTTGGGGGAGATGGGTGGCTACACCTTC.

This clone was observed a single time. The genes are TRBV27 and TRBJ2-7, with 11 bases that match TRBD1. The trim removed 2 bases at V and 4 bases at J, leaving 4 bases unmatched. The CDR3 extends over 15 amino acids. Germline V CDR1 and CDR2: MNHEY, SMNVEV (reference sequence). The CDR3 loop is CASSLRDRGVYEQYF. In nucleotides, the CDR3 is TGTGCCAGCAGTTTAAGGGACAGGGGGGTGTACGAGCAGTACTTC.

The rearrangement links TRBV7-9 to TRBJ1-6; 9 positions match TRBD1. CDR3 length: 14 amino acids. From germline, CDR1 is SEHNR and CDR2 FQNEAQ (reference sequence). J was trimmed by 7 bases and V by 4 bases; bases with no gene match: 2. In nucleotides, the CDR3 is TGTGCCAGCAGCTCAGGACAGGGGAATTCACCCCTCCACTTT. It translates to CASSSGQGNSPLHF.

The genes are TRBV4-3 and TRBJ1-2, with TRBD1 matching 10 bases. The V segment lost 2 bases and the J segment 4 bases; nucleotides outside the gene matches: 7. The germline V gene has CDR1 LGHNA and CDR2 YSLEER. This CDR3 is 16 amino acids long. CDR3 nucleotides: TGCGCCAGCAGCCAACTACGGACAGGGGGGTCCTATGGCTACACCTTC. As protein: CASSQLRTGGSYGYTF.

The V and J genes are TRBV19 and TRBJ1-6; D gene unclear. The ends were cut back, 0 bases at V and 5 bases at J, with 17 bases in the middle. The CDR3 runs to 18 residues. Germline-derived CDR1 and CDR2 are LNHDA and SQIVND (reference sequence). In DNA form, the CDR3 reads TGTGCCAGTAGTATAGACGTGGGTGGCGCCCGGGATAATTCACCCCTCCACTTT. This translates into CASSIDVGGARDNSPLHF.

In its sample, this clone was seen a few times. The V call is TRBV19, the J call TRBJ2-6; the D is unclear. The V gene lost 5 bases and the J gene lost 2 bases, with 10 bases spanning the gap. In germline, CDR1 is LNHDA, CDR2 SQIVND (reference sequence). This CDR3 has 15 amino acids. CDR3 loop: CASSGRSTGANVLTF. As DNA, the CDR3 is TGTGCCAGTAGTGGACGGTCTACTGGGGCCAACGTCCTGACTTTC.

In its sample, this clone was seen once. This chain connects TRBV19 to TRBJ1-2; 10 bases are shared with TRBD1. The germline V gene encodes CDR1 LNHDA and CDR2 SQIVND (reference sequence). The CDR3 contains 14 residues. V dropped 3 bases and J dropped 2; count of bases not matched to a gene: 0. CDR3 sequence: CASSMTGGNYGYTF. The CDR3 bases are TGTGCCAGTAGTATGACAGGGGGCAACTATGGCTACACCTTC.

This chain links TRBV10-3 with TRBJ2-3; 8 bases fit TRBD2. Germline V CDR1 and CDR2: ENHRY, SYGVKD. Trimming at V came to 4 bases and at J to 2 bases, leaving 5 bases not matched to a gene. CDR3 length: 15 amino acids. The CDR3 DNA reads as TGTGCCATCAGTGTTAGCGGGGATCTCACAGATACGCAGTATTTT. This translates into CAISVSGDLTDTQYF.

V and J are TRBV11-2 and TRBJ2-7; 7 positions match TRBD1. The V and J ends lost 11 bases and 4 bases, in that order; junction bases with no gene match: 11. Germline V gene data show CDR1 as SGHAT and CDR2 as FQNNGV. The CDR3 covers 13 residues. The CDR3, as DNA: TGTGCCTCACAGGGGCCCAGTCAATACGAGCAGTACTTC. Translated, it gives CASQGPSQYEQYF.

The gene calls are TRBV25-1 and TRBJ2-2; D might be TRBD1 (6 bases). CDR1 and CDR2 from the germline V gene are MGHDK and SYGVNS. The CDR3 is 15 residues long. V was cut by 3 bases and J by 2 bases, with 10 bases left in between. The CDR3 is CASSDPGHNTGELFF. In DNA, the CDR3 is TGTGCCAGCAGTGATCCGGGACATAACACCGGGGAGCTGTTTTTT.

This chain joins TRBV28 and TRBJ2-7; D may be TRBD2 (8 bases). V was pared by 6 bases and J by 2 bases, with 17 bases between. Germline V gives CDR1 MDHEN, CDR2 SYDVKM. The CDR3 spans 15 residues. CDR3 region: CASRSGGGRAYEQYF. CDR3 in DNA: TGTGCCAGCAGATCGGGAGGGGGCAGGGCCTACGAGCAGTACTTC.

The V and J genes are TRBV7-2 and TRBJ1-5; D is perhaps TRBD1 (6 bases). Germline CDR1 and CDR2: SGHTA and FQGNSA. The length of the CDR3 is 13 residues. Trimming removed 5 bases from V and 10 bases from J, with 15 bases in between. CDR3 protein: CASSPKGGDPQHF. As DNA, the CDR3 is TGTGCCAGCAGCCCCAAGGGGGGGGACCCCCAGCATTTT.

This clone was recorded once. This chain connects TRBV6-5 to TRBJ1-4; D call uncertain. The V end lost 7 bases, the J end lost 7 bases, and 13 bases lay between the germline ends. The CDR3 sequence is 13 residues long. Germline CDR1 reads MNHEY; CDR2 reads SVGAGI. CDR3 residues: CASTGLGGEKLFF. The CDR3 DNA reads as TGTGCCAGCACCGGACTCGGAGGTGAAAAACTGTTTTTT.

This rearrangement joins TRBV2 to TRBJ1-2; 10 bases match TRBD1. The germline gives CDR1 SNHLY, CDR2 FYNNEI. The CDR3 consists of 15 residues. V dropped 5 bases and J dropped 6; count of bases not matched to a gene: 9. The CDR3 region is CASSLIGTGENGYTF. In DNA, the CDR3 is TGTGCCAGCAGTCTAATAGGGACAGGGGAAAATGGCTACACCTTC.

CDR3 coding DNA: TGTGCCAGTAGTTGGGAAACCGATTCACCCCTCCACTTT. Protein product: CASSWETDSPLHF. The chain couples TRBV19 to TRBJ1-6; D remains unclear. The CDR3 length is 13 residues. Trimming stripped 5 bases from V and 8 bases from J, with 10 bases between. Germline CDR1 reads LNHDA; CDR2 reads SQIVND (reference sequence). Full variable domain (rest looked up from reference TRBV19 and TRBJ1-6): DGGITQSPKYLFRKEGQNVTLSCEQNLNHDAMYWYRQDPGQGLRLIYYSQIVNDFQKGDIAEGYSVSREKKESFPLTVTSAQKNPTAFYLCASSWETDSPLHFGNGTRLTVT.